A single sample is the source of the 25 T cell receptor beta chains below, sequenced in a study of T cells after posttransplantation cyclophosphamide. TCRdb's table, derived via immunoSEQ multiplex PCR, lists solely in-frame clones and lacks some. The data contain thousands of clones, about 83% of them singletons. Sequenced: CD8+ T cells sorted from PBMCs. The origin of the receptors is a woman between 50 and 59 years old in good health and a related stem cell transplant donor.

CDR3 sequence reads: CASSGMGGPLGEQYF. DNA for the CDR3: TGTGCCAGCAGTGGAATGGGGGGACCTTTGGGCGAGCAGTACTTC. V usage is TRBV2 and J usage is TRBJ2-7; weak D call: TRBD2 (6 bases). The CDR3 has 15 residues. The V end was cut by 4 bases, the J end by 6 bases, with 19 bases between. Germline lookup yields CDR1 SNHLY and CDR2 FYNNEI.

Concerning this clone itself: The same CDR3 also results from other DNA sequences found in this sample. This chain uses TRBV5-7 with TRBJ2-7; 7 nucleotides line up with TRBD1. TRBV5-7 is designated an ORF whose function remains uncertain. V was clipped by 5 bases and J by 3 bases; unmatched bases: 8. The CDR3 has 14 amino acids. CDR3 protein: CASRLVGQYYEQYF. The DNA of the CDR3 is TGTGCCAGCAGACTTGTGGGACAGTACTACGAGCAGTACTTC.

There are a few counts of this clone. The chain links TRBV9 to TRBJ2-1, with D hard to call. The CDR3 totals 12 residues. The ends were cut back, 1 base at V and 7 bases at J, with 6 bases in the middle. Germline V lookup: CDR1 SGDLS, CDR2 YYNGEE. This chain's CDR3 is CASSVMANEQFF. The CDR3 region has the DNA TGTGCCAGCAGCGTAATGGCTAATGAGCAGTTCTTC.

In DNA form, the CDR3 reads TGTGCCAGCAGCCCACCCCCGGATTTACTATACAATGAGCAGTTCTTC. It yields the protein CASSPPPDLLYNEQFF. The rearrangement joins TRBV9 to TRBJ2-1; no definite D call. Germline assignment: CDR1 SGDLS and CDR2 YYNGEE. The CDR3 length is 16 residues. V lost 4 bases, J lost 4 bases, and 18 bases lay in between.

The genes are TRBV4-1 and TRBJ2-7; D is possibly TRBD2 (6 bases). Trimming took off 4 bases at V and 2 bases at J, with 18 bases between the two ends. Germline V gene data show CDR1 as MGHRA and CDR2 as YSYEKL. The CDR3 sequence is 16 residues long. CDR3 in DNA: TGCGCCAGCAGCCCCGGAGGTGGAGGGACCCCCTACGAGCAGTACTTC. This sequence encodes CASSPGGGGTPYEQYF.

The rearrangement links TRBV5-6 to TRBJ2-4, with a possible D match to TRBD2 (5 bases). The CDR3 runs to 14 residues. The germline gives CDR1 SGHDT, CDR2 YYEEEE. Trimming pared 0 bases from V and 7 bases from J, leaving 11 bases between. The CDR3 DNA is TGTGCCAGCAGCTTGGTCCGAGCGGAGAACATTCAGTACTTC. Translation: CASSLVRAENIQYF.

V is TRBV19 and J is TRBJ1-5; 7 positions agree with TRBD1. From germline, CDR1 is LNHDA and CDR2 SQIVND (reference sequence). This CDR3 has 14 residues. V shed 10 bases and J 6 bases; nucleotides not matched to a gene: 12. CDR3 sequence: CATTLQGVGQPQHF. The DNA for the CDR3 is TGTGCCACCACTCTGCAGGGGGTCGGTCAGCCCCAGCATTTT.

In its sample, this clone was seen a few times. The rearrangement uses TRBV7-3 and TRBJ2-2; 7 bases map to TRBD2. The CDR3 spans 18 residues. V dropped 4 bases and J dropped 4; count of bases not matched to a gene: 15. The germline CDR1 and CDR2 sequences are SGHTA and FQGTGA. CDR3 sequence (DNA): TGTGCCAGCAGCTACGACGGGGGGTTAGCGGGCCCCACCGGGGAGCTGTTTTTT. It codes for CASSYDGGLAGPTGELFF.

The gene calls are TRBV13 and TRBJ2-1, with 8 bases lining up with TRBD2. CDR3 length: 16 amino acids. The V gene's germline CDR1 is PRHDT and CDR2 FYEKMQ (reference sequence). Losses at the gene ends were 1 base for V and 1 base for J; bases not matched to a gene: 3. The CDR3 reads CASSLAGGGSYNEQFF. CDR3 nucleotide sequence: TGTGCCAGCAGCTTAGCCGGGGGGGGATCCTACAATGAGCAGTTCTTC.

The chain is built from TRBV2 and TRBJ2-7, with D possibly matching TRBD1 (6 bases). The CDR3 is 13 residues long. The V gene lost 9 bases and the J gene lost 3 bases, with 15 bases spanning the gap. In germline, CDR1 is SNHLY, CDR2 FYNNEI. CDR3 nucleotides: TGTGCCAGGAGACAGGCGTCTAACTACGAGCAGTACTTC. It codes for CARRQASNYEQYF.

This chain links TRBV2 with TRBJ1-5, with TRBD1 identical over 7 bases. This CDR3 is built from 15 residues. The V gene end was trimmed by 3 bases and the J gene end by 4 bases; junction bases not matched to a gene: 6. Germline V lookup: CDR1 SNHLY, CDR2 FYNNEI. The CDR3 reads CASSDPTGLNQPQHF. The CDR3 bases are TGTGCCAGCAGTGATCCGACAGGGTTGAATCAGCCCCAGCATTTT.

In its sample, this clone was seen a few times. CDR3 sequence: CASSPPGGTHQPQHF. The CDR3 nucleotides read TGTGCCAGCTCCCCACCCGGGGGAACCCATCAGCCCCAGCATTTT. This chain uses TRBV25-1 with TRBJ1-5; tentative D call: TRBD1 (5 bases). V was trimmed by 8 bases and J by 5 bases, leaving 19 bases between them. From germline, CDR1 is MGHDK and CDR2 SYGVNS. The CDR3 spans 15 residues.

This chain links TRBV29-1 with TRBJ2-7; 11 bases line up with TRBD2. The CDR3 has 14 amino acids. The trim removed 6 bases at V and 1 base at J, leaving 5 bases unmatched. Germline CDR1 is SQVTM and CDR2 is ANQGSEA. CDR3 protein: CSVVAGGISYEQYF. The CDR3 DNA reads TGCAGCGTAGTAGCGGGGGGGATTTCCTACGAGCAGTACTTC.

The chain recombines TRBV11-2 with TRBJ1-1; TRBD1 matches 8 bases. V shed 1 base, J shed 3 bases, and the junction held 1 base outside the gene matches. This CDR3 contains 14 residues. CDR1 is SGHAT, CDR2 FQNNGV, per germline. CDR3 in amino acids: CASSLATGDTEAFF. The CDR3 region has the DNA TGTGCCAGCAGCTTAGCGACAGGGGACACTGAAGCTTTCTTT.

The CDR3 DNA sequence: TGTGCCAGCAGCTTAGGACAACAGGGGGATGAGCAGTTCTTC. Encoded protein: CASSLGQQGDEQFF. The chain uses TRBV11-3 and TRBJ2-1, with 8 bases lining up with TRBD1. V shed 1 base, J shed 8 bases, and the junction held 4 bases outside the gene matches. The germline V gene encodes CDR1 SGHNT and CDR2 YENEEA. This CDR3 is built from 14 residues.

This rearrangement joins TRBV13 to TRBJ2-5; possibly TRBD2 for D (6 bases). Trimming shortened V by 4 bases and J by 1 base, and 19 bases separated the two germline ends. This CDR3 has 17 residues. Per germline, CDR1 PRHDT and CDR2 FYEKMQ (reference sequence). CDR3 nucleotides: TGTGCCAGCAGCTCAAGATCATTAGCGGAACCCCAAGAGACCCAGTACTTC. This sequence encodes CASSSRSLAEPQETQYF.

This chain joins TRBV11-2 and TRBJ2-3; tentative D call: TRBD1 (5 bases). The CDR3 loop spans 16 amino acids. Germline CDR1 reads SGHAT; CDR2 reads FQNNGV. Trimming took 5 bases from V and 1 from J, leaving 16 bases between them. The chain's CDR3 is CASSLKPQAGTDTQYF. The DNA of the CDR3 is TGTGCCAGCAGCCTTAAGCCACAGGCGGGCACAGATACGCAGTATTTT.

This clone was seen more than once but under ten times. This sequence joins TRBV7-9 and TRBJ2-1, with D unresolved. Trimming took 5 bases from V and 0 from J, leaving 11 bases between them. The germline gives CDR1 SEHNR, CDR2 FQNEAQ (reference sequence). The CDR3 extends over 15 amino acids. CDR3: CASSLHTSSYNEQFF. CDR3 DNA: TGTGCCAGCAGCCTCCATACGAGCTCCTACAATGAGCAGTTCTTC.

In its sample, this clone was seen once. The V call is TRBV5-4, the J call TRBJ2-7, with TRBD2 as a possible D gene (6 bases). CDR1 and CDR2 from the germline V gene are SGHNT and YYREEE (reference sequence). Trimming left V 4 bases short and J 2 bases short, with 13 bases between. There are 14 residues in the CDR3. The CDR3 DNA is TGTGCCAGCAGCCTTGGGACTCGACCCTACGAGCAGTACTTC. It yields the protein CASSLGTRPYEQYF.

The table lists this clone with a few counts. This rearrangement joins TRBV18 to TRBJ1-1; TRBD1 aligns across 9 bases. Germline V gene data show CDR1 as KGHSH and CDR2 as LQKENI. This CDR3 is 17 amino acids long. Trimming removed 4 bases from V and 5 bases from J; junction bases left unmatched: 14. CDR3 coding DNA: TGTGCCAGCTCACTCGGGACAGGGCGGTCGAGTGGGACTGAAGCTTTCTTT. This codes for CASSLGTGRSSGTEAFF.

V usage is TRBV7-9 and J usage is TRBJ2-1; the match to TRBD2 covers 7 bases. The junction had 4 bases not matched to a gene; V was cut back by 3 bases and J by 5 bases. Germline V gene lookup returns CDR1 SEHNR and CDR2 FQNEAQ (reference sequence). The CDR3 spans 14 residues. For the CDR3, the DNA is TGTGCCAGCAGCTTTAGCCTAGCGGACAATGAGCAGTTCTTC. Its protein product is CASSFSLADNEQFF.

The chain joins TRBV5-1 to TRBJ1-2; weak D call: TRBD1 (5 bases). The germline V and J ends were trimmed by 0 bases and 4 bases, with 13 bases remaining between them. This CDR3 spans 15 amino acids. Germline lookup yields CDR1 SGHRS and CDR2 YFSETQ. The CDR3 sequence: CASSLVGALRYGYTF. DNA for the CDR3: TGCGCCAGCAGCTTGGTAGGGGCACTCCGCTATGGCTACACCTTC.

This chain joins TRBV19 and TRBJ2-5; 9 bases align to TRBD1. The ends lost 3 bases at V and 2 bases at J; junction bases unmatched: 1. Germline CDR1 LNHDA, CDR2 SQIVND (reference sequence). CDR3 length: 14 residues. The CDR3 nucleotides read TGTGCCAGTAGTATGGGGACAGGGCAAGAGACCCAGTACTTC. The encoded protein is CASSMGTGQETQYF.

The chain combines TRBV15 with TRBJ2-1; D may be TRBD1 (6 bases). Germline V CDR1 and CDR2: LNHNV, YYDKDF (reference sequence). The CDR3 extends over 15 amino acids. Trimming stripped 5 bases from V and 4 bases from J, with 15 bases between. The CDR3, as DNA: TGTGCCACCAGCGAGAGCAACGGACAGTACAATGAGCAGTTCTTC. Encoded protein: CATSESNGQYNEQFF.

This clone occurred once. The V and J genes are TRBV6-4 and TRBJ2-3; D not certain. The V and J ends lost 6 bases and 1 base respectively, with 11 bases between them. Germline V CDR1 and CDR2: MRHNA, SNTAGT. The CDR3 loop spans 14 amino acids. This chain's CDR3 is CASSYTDGTDTQYF. The CDR3 nucleotides read TGTGCCAGCAGCTATACCGATGGCACAGATACGCAGTATTTT.